This T cell receptor (beta chain) was retrieved from a study of response to subunit inactivated influenza vaccine. Findings of the study overall: Authors suggested each seasonal influenza vaccination recruits few new T cells.

Trimming took 4 bases from V and 4 from J; bases not matched to a gene: 5. Germline CDR1 SGHRS, CDR2 YFSETQ. The CDR3 contains 14 residues. Via MiXCR, TCRdb re-called the RT-PCR reads, giving one row per CDR3 protein. The table has roughly 650,000 distinct CDR3 sequences, 15% to 19% seen once; the top ten hold about 9.9%. A few counts support this clonotype. No antigen is known for it. The V call is TRBV5-1, the J call TRBJ1-2; TRBD1 aligns across 9 bases. This clonotype was obtained from a man aged 50-60 years who received an inactivated influenza vaccine. The sequenced sample was PBMCs from blood, obtained roughly 13 days after vaccination. The CDR3: CASSEGQGVYGYTF. The CDR3 coding sequence is TGCGCCAGCAGCGAGGGACAGGGCGTCTATGGCTACACCTTC.